The clone carrying this T cell receptor (beta chain) showed up many times. Germline V gives CDR1 SGDLS, CDR2 YYNGEE. The length of the CDR3 is 16 residues. V was pared by 1 base and J by 7 bases, with 18 bases between. The authors made TCR cDNA by 5'RACE template switching, adding a universal primer site and UMIs. TCRdb called the 5' RACE reads again in MiXCR, with one record for every CDR3 protein. The profile shows tens of thousands of distinct CDR3 sequences, 4% to 6% of them singletons. The sample comes from a study of T cells after yellow fever vaccination. This material consisted of PBMCs, either bulk or a sorted T-cell subset (CD4+, CD8+, memory, or dextramer-sorted; not recorded which), taken about 41 days after the first yellow fever vaccination. The chain combines TRBV9 with TRBJ2-1; a possible D gene is TRBD2 (6 bases). The clonotype originates from a man in his late teens or twenties who received the YFV17D yellow fever vaccine. CDR3: CASSVSSSFSGNEQFF. The CDR3 DNA follows: TGTGCCAGCAGCGTATCTAGCTCCTTTAGCGGTAATGAGCAGTTCTTC.